The 13 T cell receptor beta chains below were found in one sample sequenced in a study of cytomegalovirus exposure and HLA in healthy donors. TCRdb's table, derived via immunoSEQ multiplex PCR, lists solely in-frame clones and lacks some. The sample shows about 79,000 clones, under 95% of them seen only once. The source material was PBMCs. The receptors stem from a woman in her thirties in good health and CMV-seronegative.

J is TRBJ2-7 and V is TRBV4-2, with a possible D match to TRBD1 (5 bases). Germline values: CDR1 LGHNA, CDR2 YNFKEQ. The CDR3 contains 13 residues. V was shortened by 0 bases and J by 6 bases, with 9 bases between the two germline ends. For the CDR3, the DNA is TGTGCCAGCAGCCAAGATTGGCAGGGCGAGCAGTACTTC. This encodes CASSQDWQGEQYF.

CDR3 amino acids: CASSYEGRGEQYF. The CDR3 coding sequence is TGTGCCAGCAGTTACGAGGGTCGGGGCGAGCAGTACTTC. This chain links TRBV6-6 with TRBJ2-7; D is possibly TRBD2 (5 bases). The length of the CDR3 is 13 residues. Trimming stripped 2 bases from V and 6 bases from J, with 11 bases between. The germline V gene has CDR1 MNHNY and CDR2 SVGAGI (reference sequence).

The chain uses TRBV7-2 and TRBJ2-2, with TRBD1 matching 11 bases. The CDR3 is 15 amino acids. V was clipped by 3 bases and J by 4 bases; unmatched bases: 1. Germline V lookup: CDR1 SGHTA, CDR2 FQGNSA. The CDR3 DNA sequence: TGTGCCAGCAGCTTCGGGACAGGGGGCACCGGGGAGCTGTTTTTT. Translating gives CASSFGTGGTGELFF.

The CDR3 nucleotides are TGTGCCAGCAGTTACGGGGGGGAAGCTTTCTTT. Residues: CASSYGGEAFF. The chain is built from TRBV6-5 and TRBJ1-1; D possibly corresponds to TRBD1 (5 bases). Germline CDR1 MNHEY, CDR2 SVGAGI. The CDR3 covers 11 residues. Trimming cost V 2 bases and J 8 bases, with 6 bases left between them.

The chain carries TRBV5-4 and TRBJ2-5, with 16 positions matching TRBD2. The germline V gene encodes CDR1 SGHNT and CDR2 YYREEE (reference sequence). This CDR3 contains 17 residues. After removal of 4 bases from V and 4 bases from J, the junction contained 7 bases not matched to a gene. The CDR3 DNA reads as TGTGCCAGCAGCCCTGGGACTAGCGGGGGGGCCGGAGAGACCCAGTACTTC. This translates into CASSPGTSGGAGETQYF.

The rearrangement joins TRBV7-9 to TRBJ2-7; D is perhaps TRBD1 (6 bases). Germline CDR1 reads SEHNR; CDR2 reads FQNEAQ (reference sequence). The CDR3 runs 14 residues. The V and J ends lost 3 bases and 0 bases respectively, with 9 bases between them. The CDR3, as DNA: TGTGCCAGCAGCTTCGGGGACATCTCCTACGAGCAGTACTTC. Translation gives CASSFGDISYEQYF.

The chain uses TRBV14 and TRBJ2-7; D might be TRBD1 (5 bases). This CDR3 is built from 14 residues. The germline V and J ends were trimmed by 3 bases and 0 bases, with 9 bases remaining between them. Germline loops: CDR1 SGHDN, CDR2 FVKESK. CDR3 region: CASSQDTTSYEQYF. The CDR3 DNA follows: TGTGCCAGCAGCCAGGACACGACCTCCTACGAGCAGTACTTC. The full variable domain, rest sourced from reference TRBV14 and TRBJ2-7, is EAGVTQFPSHSVIEKGQTVTLRCDPISGHDNLYWYRRVMGKEIKFLLHFVKESKQDESGMPNNRFLAERTGGTYSTLKVQPAELEDSGVYFCASSQDTTSYEQYFGPGTRLTVT.

V gene TRBV27 combines with J gene TRBJ2-2; TRBD2 agrees at 10 bases. The CDR3 has 16 amino acids. The trim removed 6 bases at V and 2 bases at J, leaving 6 bases unmatched. Germline lookup yields CDR1 MNHEY and CDR2 SMNVEV (reference sequence). The CDR3: CASSVLAGVNTGELFF. The CDR3 nucleotides are TGTGCCAGCAGCGTTCTAGCGGGAGTCAACACCGGGGAGCTGTTTTTT.

The chain recombines TRBV11-1 with TRBJ2-1; TRBD2 might be the D (6 bases). V was clipped by 1 base and J by 10 bases, with 8 bases between them. From germline, CDR1 is SGHAT and CDR2 FQDESV (reference sequence). The CDR3 spans 12 residues. The DNA of the CDR3 is TGTGCCAGCAGCTTAGTGGAGGGGGAGCAGTTCTTC. This gives the protein CASSLVEGEQFF.

The CDR3 region has the DNA TGCGCCAGCAGCCACACTAGCGGGGGGGCCAATGAGCAGTTCTTC. Protein sequence: CASSHTSGGANEQFF. V usage is TRBV4-3 and J usage is TRBJ2-1; 13 bases map to TRBD2. This CDR3 is 15 amino acids long. Germline trimming cut 3 bases from V and 6 bases from J; bases unmatched to any gene: 2. In germline, CDR1 is LGHNA, CDR2 YSLEER.

The chain links TRBV6-6 to TRBJ2-7; D is ambiguous. V lost 0 bases and J lost 9, with 12 bases in between. Per germline, CDR1 MNHNY and CDR2 SVGAGI (reference sequence). This CDR3 contains 13 residues. CDR3 bases: TGTGCCAGCAGTTACTCGATTTCCACAAGGCAGTACTTC. It translates to CASSYSISTRQYF.

The gene calls are TRBV19 and TRBJ2-6; 11 positions match TRBD1. V lost 6 bases and J lost 0; bases outside the gene matches: 4. CDR3 length equals 17 residues. Per germline, CDR1 LNHDA and CDR2 SQIVND (reference sequence). This chain's CDR3 is CASRSGTGGSGANVLTF. CDR3 in DNA: TGTGCCAGTAGGTCCGGGACAGGGGGCTCTGGGGCCAACGTCCTGACTTTC. Complete variable domain (other parts from reference TRBV19 and TRBJ2-6): DGGITQSPKYLFRKEGQNVTLSCEQNLNHDAMYWYRQDPGQGLRLIYYSQIVNDFQKGDIAEGYSVSREKKESFPLTVTSAQKNPTAFYLCASRSGTGGSGANVLTFGAGSRLTVL.

In DNA, the CDR3 is TGTGCCATCAGTGAGGGACAGAGCACAGATACGCAGTATTTT. Translation gives CAISEGQSTDTQYF. The rearrangement uses TRBV10-3 and TRBJ2-3; weak D call: TRBD1 (6 bases). The CDR3 runs 14 residues. V lost 2 bases to trimming and J lost 0 bases, with 6 bases between them. Germline V gene sequence: CDR1 ENHRY, CDR2 SYGVKD.